A single TCR beta chain is shown here with its context. The authors divided CD4+ cells into CD45RA+ naive and CD45RA-negative memory subsets. The record originates from a study of shared clonotypes between healthy human individuals. Produced via immunoSEQ multiplex PCR; TCRdb's table is partial and in-frame only. The table lists over a million clones, around 95% of them singletons, with about 1% in the top ten. Specimen: naive CD4+ T cells sorted from blood. Subset here: CD45RA+ positively selected. The origin of this receptor is a man aged 30 to 45 in good health.

DNA of the CDR3: TGTGCCAGCAGTGCTTTACAGACAGACGAGCAGTACTTC. Its protein product is CASSALQTDEQYF. V and J are TRBV2 and TRBJ2-7; D possibly corresponds to TRBD1 (5 bases). Germline V gene lookup returns CDR1 SNHLY and CDR2 FYNNEI. The CDR3 loop spans 13 amino acids. V lost 4 bases to trimming and J lost 5 bases, with 12 bases between them.